The clone carrying this T cell receptor beta chain was found once. This specimen belongs to a study of blood T cell repertoires in COVID-19. The length of the CDR3 is 14 residues. The V and J ends lost 4 bases and 14 bases, in that order; junction bases with no gene match: 12. Germline V CDR1 and CDR2: SNHLY, FYNNEI. The table came from immunoSEQ multiplex PCR; TCRdb's copy has only in-frame clones and leaves some out. This sample carries 65,000 to 85,000 clones, around 83% of them seen once, and the ten largest clones take 5% to 6%. This clonotype was sampled from a man over 45 with active COVID-19. The rearrangement joins TRBV2 to TRBJ2-1; 9 bases map to TRBD2. What was sequenced was peripheral blood. The CDR3 sequence is CASSGGTSFSGEFF. The DNA for the CDR3 is TGTGCCAGCAGTGGGGGGACTAGCTTTTCCGGGGAGTTCTTC. Variable domain in full (rest from reference TRBV2 and TRBJ2-1): EPEVTQTPSHQVTQMGQEVILRCVPISNHLYFYWYRQILGQKVEFLVSFYNNEISEKSEIFDDQFSVERPDGSNFTLKIRSTKLEDSAMYFCASSGGTSFSGEFFGPGTRLTVL.